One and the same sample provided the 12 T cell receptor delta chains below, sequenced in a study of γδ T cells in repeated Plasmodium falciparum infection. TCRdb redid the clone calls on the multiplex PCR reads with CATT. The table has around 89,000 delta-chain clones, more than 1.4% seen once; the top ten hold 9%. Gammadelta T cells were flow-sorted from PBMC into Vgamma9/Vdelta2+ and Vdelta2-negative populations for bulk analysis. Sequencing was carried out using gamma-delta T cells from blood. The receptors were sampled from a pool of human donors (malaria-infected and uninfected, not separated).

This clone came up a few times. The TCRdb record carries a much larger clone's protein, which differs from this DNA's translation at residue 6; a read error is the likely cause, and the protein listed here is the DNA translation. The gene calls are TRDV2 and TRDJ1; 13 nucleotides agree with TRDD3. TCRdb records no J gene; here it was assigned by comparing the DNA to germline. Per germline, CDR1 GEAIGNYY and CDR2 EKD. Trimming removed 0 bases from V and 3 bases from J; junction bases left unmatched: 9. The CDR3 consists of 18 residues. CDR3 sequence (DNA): TGTGCCTGTGACACCAGGAAGTTACTGGGGGATACGCCCGATAAACTCATCTTT. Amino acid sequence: CACDTRKLLGDTPDKLIF.

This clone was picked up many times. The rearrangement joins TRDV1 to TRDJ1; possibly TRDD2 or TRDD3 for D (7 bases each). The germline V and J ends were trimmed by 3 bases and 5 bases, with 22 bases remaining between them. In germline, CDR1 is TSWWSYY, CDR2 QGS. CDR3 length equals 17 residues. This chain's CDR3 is CALGELPRHLLGDKLIF. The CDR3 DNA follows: TGTGCTCTTGGGGAGCTTCCTAGGCATCTACTGGGGGATAAACTCATCTTT.

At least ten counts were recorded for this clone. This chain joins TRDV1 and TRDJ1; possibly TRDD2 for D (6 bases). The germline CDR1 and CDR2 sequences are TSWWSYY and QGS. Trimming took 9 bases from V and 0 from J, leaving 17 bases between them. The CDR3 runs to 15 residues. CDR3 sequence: CALAVLLPYTDKLIF. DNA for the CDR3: TGTGCTCTCGCGGTCCTCCTACCGTACACCGATAAACTCATCTTT.

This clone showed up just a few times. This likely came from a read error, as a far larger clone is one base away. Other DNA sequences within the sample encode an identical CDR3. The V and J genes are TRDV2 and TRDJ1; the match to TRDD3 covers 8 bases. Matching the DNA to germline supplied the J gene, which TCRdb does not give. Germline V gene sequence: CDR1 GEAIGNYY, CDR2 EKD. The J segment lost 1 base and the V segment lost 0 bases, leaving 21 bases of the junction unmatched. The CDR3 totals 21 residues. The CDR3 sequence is CACDTVPGAGGGTGSTDKLIF. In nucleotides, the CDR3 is TGTGCCTGTGACACCGTTCCCGGTGCTGGGGGAGGGACGGGTAGCACCGATAAACTCATCTTT.

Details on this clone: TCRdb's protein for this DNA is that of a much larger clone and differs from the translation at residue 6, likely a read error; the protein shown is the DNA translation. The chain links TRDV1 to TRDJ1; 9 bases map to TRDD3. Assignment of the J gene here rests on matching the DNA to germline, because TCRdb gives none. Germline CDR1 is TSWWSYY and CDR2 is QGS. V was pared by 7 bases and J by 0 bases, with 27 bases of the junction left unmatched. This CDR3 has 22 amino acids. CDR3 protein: CALVRAGHLLGDPIRYTDKLIF. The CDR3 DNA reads TGTGCTCTTGTGCGTGCGGGTCATCTACTGGGGGACCCGATAAGGTACACCGATAAACTCATCTTT.

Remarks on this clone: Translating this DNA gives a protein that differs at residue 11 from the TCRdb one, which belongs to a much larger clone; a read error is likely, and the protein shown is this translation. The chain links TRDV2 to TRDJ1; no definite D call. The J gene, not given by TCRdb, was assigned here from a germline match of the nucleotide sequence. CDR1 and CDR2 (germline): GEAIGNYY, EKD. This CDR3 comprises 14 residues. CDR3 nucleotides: TGTGCCTGTGACCCGCTAGCCTCCACCGATGAACTCATCTTT. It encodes CACDPLASTDELIF.

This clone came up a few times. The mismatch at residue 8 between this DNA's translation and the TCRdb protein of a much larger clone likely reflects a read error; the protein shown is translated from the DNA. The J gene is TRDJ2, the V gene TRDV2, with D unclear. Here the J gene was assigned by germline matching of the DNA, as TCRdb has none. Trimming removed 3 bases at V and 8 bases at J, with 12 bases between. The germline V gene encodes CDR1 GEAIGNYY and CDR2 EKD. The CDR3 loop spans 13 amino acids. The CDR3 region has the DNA TGTGCCTGTGACGCTGGCCCCAGGGCACAACTCTTCTTT. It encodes CACDAGPRAQLFF.

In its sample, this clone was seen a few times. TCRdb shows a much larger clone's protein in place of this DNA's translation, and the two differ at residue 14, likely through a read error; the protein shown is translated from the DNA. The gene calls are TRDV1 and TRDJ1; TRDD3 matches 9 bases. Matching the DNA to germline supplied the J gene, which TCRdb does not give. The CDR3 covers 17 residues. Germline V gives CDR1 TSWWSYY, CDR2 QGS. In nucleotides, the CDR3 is TGTGCTCTTGGGGAACTCCTGTGGGGGATAAGGGCCGATAGACTCATCTTT. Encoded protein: CALGELLWGIRADRLIF.

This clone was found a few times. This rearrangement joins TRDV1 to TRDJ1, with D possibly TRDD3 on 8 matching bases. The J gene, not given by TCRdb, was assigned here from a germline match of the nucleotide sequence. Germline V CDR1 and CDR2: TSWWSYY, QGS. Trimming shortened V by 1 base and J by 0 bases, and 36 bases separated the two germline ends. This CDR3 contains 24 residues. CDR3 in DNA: TGTGCTCTTGGGGAACCCATCAATTCCTACATATTAGGTACTGGGGGCCCCTACACCGATAAACTCATCTTT. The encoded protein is CALGEPINSYILGTGGPYTDKLIF.

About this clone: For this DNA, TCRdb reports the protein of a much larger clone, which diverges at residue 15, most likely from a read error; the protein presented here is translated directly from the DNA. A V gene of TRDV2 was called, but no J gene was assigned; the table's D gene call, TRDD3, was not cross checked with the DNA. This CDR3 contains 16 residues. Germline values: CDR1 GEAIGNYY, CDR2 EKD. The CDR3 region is CACDTGLLGTPPDLTF. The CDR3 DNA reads TGTGCCTGTGACACCGGTTTGCTGGGGACCCCCCCGGATCTCACCTTT.

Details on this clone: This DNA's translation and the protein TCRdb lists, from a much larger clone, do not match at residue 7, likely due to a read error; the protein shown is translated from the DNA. The CDR3, as DNA: TGTGCTCTTGGGGAATTTACCTTCTGGGGGCATAAACTCATCTTT. Encoded protein: CALGEFTFWGHKLIF. The chain couples TRDV1 to TRDJ1; 7 bases are shared with TRDD3. TCRdb gives no J gene; it was assigned here by matching the DNA to germline. The V gene's germline CDR1 is TSWWSYY and CDR2 QGS. The V segment lost 2 bases and the J segment 6 bases; nucleotides outside the gene matches: 9. The CDR3 consists of 15 residues.

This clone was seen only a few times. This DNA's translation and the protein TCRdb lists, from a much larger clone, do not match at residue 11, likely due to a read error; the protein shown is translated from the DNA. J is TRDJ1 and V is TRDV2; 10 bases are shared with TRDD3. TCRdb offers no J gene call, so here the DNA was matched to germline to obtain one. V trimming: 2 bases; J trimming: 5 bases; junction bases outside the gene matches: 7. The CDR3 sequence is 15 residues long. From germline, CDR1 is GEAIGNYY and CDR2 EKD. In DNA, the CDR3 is TGTGCCTGTGACATCTGCGCACTGGGGGATGATAAACTCATCTTT. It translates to CACDICALGDDKLIF.